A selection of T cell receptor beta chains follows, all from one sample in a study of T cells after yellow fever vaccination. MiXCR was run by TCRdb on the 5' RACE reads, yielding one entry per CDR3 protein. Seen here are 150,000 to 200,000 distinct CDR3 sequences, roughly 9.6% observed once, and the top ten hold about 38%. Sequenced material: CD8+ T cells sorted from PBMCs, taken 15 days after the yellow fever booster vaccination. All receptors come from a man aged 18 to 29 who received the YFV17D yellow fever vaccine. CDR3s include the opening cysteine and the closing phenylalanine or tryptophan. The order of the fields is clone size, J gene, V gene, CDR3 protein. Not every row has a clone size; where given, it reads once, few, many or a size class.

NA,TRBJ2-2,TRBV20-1,CSARPGGTGELFF
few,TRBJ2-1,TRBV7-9,CASSPSLNEQFF
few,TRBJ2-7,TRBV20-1,CSARDRQQVPNEQYF
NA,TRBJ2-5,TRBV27,CASSLSIGTDETQYF
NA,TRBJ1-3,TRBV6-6,CASSARYRGQGIDSGNTIYF
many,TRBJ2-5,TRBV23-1,CASSLQLAGVQETQYF
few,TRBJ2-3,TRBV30,CAWGRGQGTDTQYF
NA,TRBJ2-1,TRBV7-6,CASSLAGGSDEQFF
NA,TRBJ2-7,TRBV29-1,CSVPTDRAYEQYF
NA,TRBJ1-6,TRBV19,CASTLGTVYNSPLHF
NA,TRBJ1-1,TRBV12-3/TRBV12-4,CASSLGGGRLGTEAFF
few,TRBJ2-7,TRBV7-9,CASGRLDVSYEQYF
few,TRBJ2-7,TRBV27,CASSGDPYEQYF
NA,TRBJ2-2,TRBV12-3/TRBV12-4,CASSLNAWELFF
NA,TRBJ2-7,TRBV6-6,CASSEGDRVAPYEQYF
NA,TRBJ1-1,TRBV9,CASSVGGTDEAFF
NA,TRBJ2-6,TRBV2,CASPGATGANVLTF
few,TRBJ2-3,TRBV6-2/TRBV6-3,CASRRGSYPSIDTQYF
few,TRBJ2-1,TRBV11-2,CASSLAGGLAGEQFF
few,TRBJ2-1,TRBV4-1,CASSQEGVGRGSGEQFF
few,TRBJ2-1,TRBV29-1,CSVVGRGAAYNEQFF
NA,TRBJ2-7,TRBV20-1,CSARDVGTKGYEQYF
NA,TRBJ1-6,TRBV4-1,CASSHGDGDSSYNSPLHF
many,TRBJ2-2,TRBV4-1,CASSQDRRGWEDTGELFF
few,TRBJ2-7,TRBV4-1,CASSQEGYEQYF
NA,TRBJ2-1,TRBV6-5,CASSYSGGVGSDEQFF
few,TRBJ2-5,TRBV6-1,CASSEPRGRNQQETQYF
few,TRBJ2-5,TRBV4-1,CASSPRPGTPRETQYF
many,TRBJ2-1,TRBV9,CASSVRQSPETYNEQFF
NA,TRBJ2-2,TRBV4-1,CASSQAGLNTGELFF
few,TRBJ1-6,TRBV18,CASSPGVRGPYSPLHF
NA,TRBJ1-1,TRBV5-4,CASSFRGRSTEAFF
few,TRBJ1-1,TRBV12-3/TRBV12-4,CASTPNPGASKNTEAFF
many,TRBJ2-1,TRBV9,CASSNPRGRLENEQFF
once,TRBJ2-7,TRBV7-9,CASSSPGIGGTYEQYF